This note documents a single T cell receptor beta chain sequence. Its antigen is still unknown. Sequencing used immunoSEQ multiplex PCR; TCRdb keeps in-frame clones, though not all of them. The table includes 55,000 to 65,000 clones, less than 90% detected once. The CDR3 loop spans 15 amino acids. CDR1 is MNHEY and CDR2 is SMNVEV in the germline V gene (reference sequence). J was trimmed by 2 bases and V by 5 bases; bases with no gene match: 6. The source of the sample is a study of T cell repertoires in ileal Crohn's disease. Findings of the study overall: Sorted CD8 T cells held more high-frequency clones than CD4.

As for time point: neoterminal ileum biopsy at postoperative endoscopy, about 6 months after surgery. The V call is TRBV27, the J call TRBJ2-3; the match to TRBD1 covers 8 bases. The source of this sequence is an adult with Crohn's disease. Sequences were obtained from ileal tissue. The CDR3 sequence: CASSGQGTITDTQYF. Here the CDR3 DNA reads TGTGCCAGCAGTGGACAGGGAACCATCACAGATACGCAGTATTTT.